The T cell receptor beta chain described here comes from a study of molecular identifiers for immune sequencing clone quantification. This clonotype was counted at least ten times. CDR1 and CDR2 (germline): DFQATT, SNEGSKA (reference sequence). V lost 2 bases to trimming and J lost 0 bases, with 11 bases between them. The CDR3 extends over 14 amino acids. Using a CD8+CD4-CCR7+CD45RA+ phenotype, naive CD8 T cells were sorted. Libraries of bulk TCR were made by previously described methods (with listed TCR primers). Via MiXCR, TCRdb re-called the PCR reads, giving one row per CDR3 protein. This table holds 300,000 to 400,000 distinct CDR3 sequences, 24% found once.

This rearrangement joins TRBV20-1 to TRBJ2-7, with D perhaps matching TRBD2 (6 bases). The TCR originated in a human donor in good health. Some libraries in this study had Jurkat cell RNA spiked in. The sequencing input was naive CD8+ T cells from blood, with Jurkat cell RNA spiked in. Sample subset: FACS-sorted CD8+CD4-CCR7+CD45RA+ naive T cells. CDR3 nucleotides: TGCAGTGCTAGATGGGGACTCCTCTCCTACGAGCAGTACTTC. Protein sequence: CSARWGLLSYEQYF.